A single sample gave rise to the 24 T cell receptor beta chains below, sequenced in a study of T cell responses to AZD1222 COVID-19 vaccine. TCRdb's table, derived via immunoSEQ multiplex PCR, lists solely in-frame clones and lacks some. The table has around 120,000 clones, roughly 90% seen once. Sample: peripheral blood, taken on day 0 of AZD1222 vaccination. These receptors were taken from an adult in good health.

The V gene is TRBV19, the J gene TRBJ2-7; either TRBD1 or TRBD2 may fit D (5 bases each). Trimming took 3 bases from V and 6 from J, leaving 15 bases between them. The CDR3 spans 14 residues. Looked up from germline, CDR1 is LNHDA and CDR2 is SQIVND (reference sequence). CDR3 nucleotide sequence: TGTGCCAGTAGTATCCGGGGCAGGGAGTCCGAGCAGTACTTC. The encoded protein is CASSIRGRESEQYF.

This chain joins TRBV19 and TRBJ1-1, with 7 bases aligning to TRBD1. This CDR3 has 16 residues. CDR1 is LNHDA, CDR2 SQIVND, per germline (reference sequence). After removal of 0 bases from V and 4 bases from J, the junction contained 8 bases not matched to a gene. In DNA, the CDR3 is TGTGCCAGTAGTATAGACTCTGGGACAGTGGGCACTGAAGCTTTCTTT. Its protein is CASSIDSGTVGTEAFF.

The CDR3 spells CASRQNRGTEAFF. CDR3 coding DNA: TGTGCCAGCAGGCAAAACAGGGGCACTGAAGCTTTCTTT. The chain couples TRBV27 to TRBJ1-1, with 7 bases matching TRBD1. CDR1 is MNHEY, CDR2 SMNVEV, per germline (reference sequence). The V segment lost 6 bases and the J segment 4 bases; nucleotides outside the gene matches: 5. The CDR3 is 13 amino acids.

This chain links TRBV15 with TRBJ2-7; TRBD1 matches at 8 bases. From germline, CDR1 is LNHNV and CDR2 YYDKDF (reference sequence). The trim removed 4 bases at V and 2 bases at J, leaving 4 bases unmatched. The CDR3 extends over 14 amino acids. CDR3 bases: TGTGCCACCAGCAATAGACAGGGGACCTACGAGCAGTACTTC. Residues: CATSNRQGTYEQYF.

In regard to this clone: One junction end disagrees with the germline gene, perhaps due to a read error. CDR3 bases: TGTGCCAGTGGTTTGGGAGTAGGGGGAGAGCAGTATTTT. The encoded protein is CASGLGVGGEQYF. V usage is TRBV12-5 and J usage is TRBJ2-3; tentative D call: TRBD1 (6 bases). CDR3 length: 13 residues. CDR1 is LGHNT and CDR2 is FRNRAP in the germline V gene.

The chain carries TRBV19 and TRBJ2-7; D is uncertain. Germline CDR1 reads LNHDA; CDR2 reads SQIVND (reference sequence). This CDR3 has 13 amino acids. V was shortened by 2 bases and J by 3 bases, with 8 bases between the two germline ends. The DNA of the CDR3 is TGTGCCAGTAGTATAACAGCAAACTACGAGCAGTACTTC. Translated: CASSITANYEQYF.

The chain joins TRBV6-5 to TRBJ1-2; D is undetermined. From germline, CDR1 is MNHEY and CDR2 SVGAGI. This CDR3 spans 12 amino acids. V gave up 7 bases and J gave up 2 bases, with 8 bases separating them. CDR3 amino acids: CASNSWNYGYTF. CDR3 coding DNA: TGTGCCAGCAACTCATGGAACTATGGCTACACCTTC.

The V gene is TRBV27, the J gene TRBJ2-7; perhaps TRBD2 as D (5 bases). The CDR3 consists of 15 residues. The V gene's germline CDR1 is MNHEY and CDR2 SMNVEV (reference sequence). The V and J ends lost 3 bases and 2 bases respectively, with 14 bases between them. The CDR3 region has the DNA TGTGCCAGCAGTTTCAGAGGGCAACTCCCCTACGAGCAGTACTTC. It yields the protein CASSFRGQLPYEQYF.

The chain couples TRBV5-5 to TRBJ1-3, with TRBD1 matching over 9 bases. V lost 1 base to trimming and J lost 1 base; unmatched junction nucleotides: 6. The germline V gene encodes CDR1 SGHKS and CDR2 YYEKEE (reference sequence). The CDR3 loop spans 17 amino acids. The CDR3 DNA reads as TGTGCCAGCAGCTTGCCCCAGGACAGGGGATCTGGAAACACCATATATTTT. Amino acid sequence: CASSLPQDRGSGNTIYF.

The chain recombines TRBV7-7 with TRBJ2-5; 12 bases are a match to TRBD1. The CDR3 has 15 residues. V was clipped by 5 bases and J by 6 bases; unmatched bases: 7. The germline V gene encodes CDR1 SSHAT and CDR2 FNYEAQ (reference sequence). CDR3 region: CASSGGTGGIKTQYF. The CDR3 DNA reads as TGTGCCAGCAGCGGTGGGACAGGGGGCATAAAGACCCAGTACTTC. The full variable domain, in which reference TRBV7-7 and TRBJ2-5 provide the parts outside the CDR3, is GAGVSQSPRYKVTKRGQDVTLRCDPISSHATLYWYQQALGQGPEFLTYFNYEAQPDKSGLPSDRFSAERPEGSISTLTIQRTEQRDSAMYRCASSGGTGGIKTQYFGPGTRLLVL.

The J gene is TRBJ2-1, the V gene TRBV12-3 or TRBV12-4; weak D call: TRBD2 (5 bases). Trimming cost V 5 bases and J 6 bases, with 8 bases left between them. This CDR3 comprises 12 residues. CDR3 nucleotide sequence: TGTGCCAGCAGTCCGGACTTCAATGAGCAGTTCTTC. It is translated as CASSPDFNEQFF.

This chain joins TRBV28 and TRBJ2-7, with TRBD2 matching 11 bases. V dropped 6 bases and J dropped 7; count of bases not matched to a gene: 8. This CDR3 has 14 residues. Germline V gene sequence: CDR1 MDHEN, CDR2 SYDVKM. The CDR3 region has the DNA TGTGCCAGCAGCCCCGGGACTAGCGGTTTTGAGCAGTACTTC. Protein: CASSPGTSGFEQYF.

This sequence joins TRBV24-1 and TRBJ1-1, with D perhaps matching TRBD1 (6 bases). The CDR3 runs 12 residues. Germline CDR1 reads KGHDR; CDR2 reads SFDVKD. Trimming removed 3 bases at V and 10 bases at J, with 11 bases between. The CDR3: CATSDEQGVAFF. The CDR3 coding sequence is TGTGCCACCAGTGATGAACAGGGTGTAGCTTTCTTT.

This chain links TRBV7-2 with TRBJ1-2; D not certain. From germline, CDR1 is SGHTA and CDR2 FQGNSA. This CDR3 is built from 13 residues. The germline V and J ends were trimmed by 6 bases and 8 bases, with 16 bases remaining between them. DNA for the CDR3: TGTGCCAGCAGGTCGAGTGGCGCTGGGGGCTACACCTTC. Its translation is CASRSSGAGGYTF.

The chain's CDR3 is CASSMESRAANTEAFF. The CDR3, as DNA: TGTGCCAGTAGTATGGAGTCAAGGGCAGCTAACACTGAAGCTTTCTTT. This rearrangement joins TRBV19 to TRBJ1-1; the D is unclear. V was pared by 3 bases and J by 2 bases, with 16 bases between. The CDR3 loop spans 16 amino acids. Germline values: CDR1 LNHDA, CDR2 SQIVND (reference sequence).

The chain carries TRBV2 and TRBJ1-1; no definite D call. This CDR3 contains 12 residues. In germline, CDR1 is SNHLY, CDR2 FYNNEI. V lost 7 bases and J 4 bases, leaving 10 bases between the germline ends. The CDR3 DNA reads TGTGCCAGCAATAGTTGGATCACTGAAGCTTTCTTT. This sequence encodes CASNSWITEAFF. The variable domain in full, with the rest retrieved from reference TRBV2 and TRBJ1-1, is EPEVTQTPSHQVTQMGQEVILRCVPISNHLYFYWYRQILGQKVEFLVSFYNNEISEKSEIFDDQFSVERPDGSNFTLKIRSTKLEDSAMYFCASNSWITEAFFGQGTRLTVV.

This chain links TRBV18 with TRBJ1-2, with D possibly TRBD1 on 6 matching bases. The germline V gene encodes CDR1 KGHSH and CDR2 LQKENI. This CDR3 contains 13 residues. The V and J ends lost 6 bases and 4 bases respectively, with 12 bases between them. The CDR3 is CASSAGQIYGYTF. The DNA for the CDR3 is TGTGCCAGCTCCGCAGGACAGATCTATGGCTACACCTTC.

The count of this clone is one. The chain carries TRBV2 and TRBJ1-3, with D possibly being TRBD1 (5 bases). Trimming shortened V by 7 bases and J by 0 bases, and 13 bases separated the two germline ends. The CDR3 has 15 amino acids. CDR1 is SNHLY and CDR2 is FYNNEI in the germline V gene. The CDR3 region has the DNA TGTGCCAGCATTCCGTGGGGGAGCTCTGGAAACACCATATATTTT. Amino acids: CASIPWGSSGNTIYF. Drawing the rest from reference TRBV2 and TRBJ1-3, the complete variable domain is EPEVTQTPSHQVTQMGQEVILRCVPISNHLYFYWYRQILGQKVEFLVSFYNNEISEKSEIFDDQFSVERPDGSNFTLKIRSTKLEDSAMYFCASIPWGSSGNTIYFGEGSWLTVV.

This chain joins TRBV6-5 and TRBJ2-5, with D hard to call. CDR1 and CDR2 (germline): MNHEY, SVGAGI. V was trimmed by 8 bases and J by 1 base, leaving 14 bases between them. The CDR3 length is 14 residues. This chain's CDR3 is CASQISWGQETQYF. As DNA, the CDR3 is TGTGCCAGCCAAATAAGTTGGGGCCAAGAGACCCAGTACTTC.

The CDR3 sequence is CASSVGLGEYEQYF. CDR3 sequence (DNA): TGTGCCAGCAGCGTGGGACTAGGGGAGTACGAGCAGTACTTC. This rearrangement joins TRBV9 to TRBJ2-7; 8 bases are shared with TRBD2. V lost 2 bases to trimming and J lost 4 bases; unmatched junction nucleotides: 5. Germline CDR1 and CDR2: SGDLS and YYNGEE. This CDR3 contains 14 residues.

This clone was found a few times. The V and J genes are TRBV5-1 and TRBJ2-7, with D unclear. Germline V gene data show CDR1 as SGHRS and CDR2 as YFSETQ. This CDR3 comprises 13 residues. Trimming shortened V by 6 bases and J by 0 bases, and 10 bases separated the two germline ends. CDR3 nucleotides: TGCGCCAGCAAGGATCAAAGCTCCTACGAGCAGTACTTC. It encodes CASKDQSSYEQYF.

The chain has TRBV11-2 and TRBJ1-1; 8 positions match TRBD1. The CDR3 length is 17 residues. In germline, CDR1 is SGHAT, CDR2 FQNNGV. The V segment lost 1 base and the J segment 3 bases; nucleotides outside the gene matches: 10. The chain's CDR3 is CASSLGRGRGSDTEAFF. The CDR3, as DNA: TGTGCCAGCAGCTTAGGCAGGGGGCGCGGGTCTGACACTGAAGCTTTCTTT.

J is TRBJ2-7 and V is TRBV5-6; the match to TRBD2 covers 9 bases. From germline, CDR1 is SGHDT and CDR2 YYEEEE. This CDR3 is built from 16 residues. With V trimmed by 5 bases and J by 2 bases, 11 bases remained unmatched. The CDR3 DNA reads TGTGCCAGCAGGAGGTCGACTAGCGGCTTTCCCTACGAGCAGTACTTC. Protein product: CASRRSTSGFPYEQYF.

V usage is TRBV5-4 and J usage is TRBJ2-7; the match to TRBD2 covers 15 bases. Germline loops: CDR1 SGHNT, CDR2 YYREEE (reference sequence). After removal of 4 bases from V and 4 bases from J, the junction contained 6 bases not matched to a gene. This CDR3 contains 16 residues. CDR3 amino acids: CASSSGLAGGPYEQYF. The CDR3 DNA reads TGTGCCAGCAGCAGTGGACTAGCGGGAGGGCCTTACGAGCAGTACTTC.